This TCR beta chain was recovered during a study of blood T cell repertoires in COVID-19. About the research overall: Acute and convalescent COVID-19 samples came from the United States, Italy and Spain.

Here immunoSEQ multiplex PCR was the method, and the copy in TCRdb shows in-frame clones only, minus some. The repertoire holds roughly 180,000 clones, with 80% as singletons. This CDR3 spans 14 amino acids. V lost 2 bases and J 4 bases, leaving 11 bases between the germline ends. Germline loops: CDR1 MNHEY, CDR2 SVGAGI. This clone appeared a few times. Participants were aged about 18 to 89 years, lived in 20 to 30 US areas, and enrolled virtually. This receptor was identified in a man aged 60-69 years who had been exposed to COVID-19. The specimen sequenced was PBMCs or T cells enriched from blood (not recorded which). This chain joins TRBV6-5 and TRBJ1-2; D is perhaps TRBD1 (5 bases). The CDR3 region has the DNA TGTGCCAGCAGTTACGGTAGGGGCGGCTATGGCTACACCTTC. Translating gives CASSYGRGGYGYTF.